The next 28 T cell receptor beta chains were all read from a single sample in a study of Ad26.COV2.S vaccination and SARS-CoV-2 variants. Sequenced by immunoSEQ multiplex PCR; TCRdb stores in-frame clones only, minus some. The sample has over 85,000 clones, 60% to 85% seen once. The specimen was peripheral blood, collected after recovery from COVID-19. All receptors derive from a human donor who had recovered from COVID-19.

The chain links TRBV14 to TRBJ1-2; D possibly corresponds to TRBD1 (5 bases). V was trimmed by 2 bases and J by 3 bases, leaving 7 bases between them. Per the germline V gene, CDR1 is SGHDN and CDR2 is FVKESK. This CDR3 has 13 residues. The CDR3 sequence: CASSQQGYYGYTF. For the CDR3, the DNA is TGTGCCAGCAGCCAACAGGGTTACTATGGCTACACCTTC.

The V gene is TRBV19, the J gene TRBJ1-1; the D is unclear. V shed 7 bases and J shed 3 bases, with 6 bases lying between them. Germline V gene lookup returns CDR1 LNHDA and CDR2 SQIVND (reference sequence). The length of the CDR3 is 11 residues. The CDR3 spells CASTRDTEAFF. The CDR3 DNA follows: TGTGCCAGTACCAGAGACACTGAAGCTTTCTTT. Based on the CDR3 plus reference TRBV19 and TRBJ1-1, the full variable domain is DGGITQSPKYLFRKEGQNVTLSCEQNLNHDAMYWYRQDPGQGLRLIYYSQIVNDFQKGDIAEGYSVSREKKESFPLTVTSAQKNPTAFYLCASTRDTEAFFGQGTRLTVV.

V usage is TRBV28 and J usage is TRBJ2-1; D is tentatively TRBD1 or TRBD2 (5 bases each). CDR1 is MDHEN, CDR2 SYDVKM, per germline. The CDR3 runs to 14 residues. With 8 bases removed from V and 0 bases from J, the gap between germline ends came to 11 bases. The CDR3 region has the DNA TGTGCCAGCTTCCAGGGACGCTCCTACAATGAGCAGTTCTTC. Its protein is CASFQGRSYNEQFF. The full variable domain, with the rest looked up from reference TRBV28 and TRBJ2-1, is DVKVTQSSRYLVKRTGEKVFLECVQDMDHENMFWYRQDPGLGLRLIYFSYDVKMKEKGDIPEGYSVSREKKERFSLILESASTNQTSMYLCASFQGRSYNEQFFGPGTRLTVL.

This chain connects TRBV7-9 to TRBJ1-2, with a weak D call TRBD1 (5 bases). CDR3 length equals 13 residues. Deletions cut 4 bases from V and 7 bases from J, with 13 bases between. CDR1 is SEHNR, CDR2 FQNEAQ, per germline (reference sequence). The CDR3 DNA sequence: TGTGCCAGCAGCTCTGATTGGGACTCTGGCTACACCTTC. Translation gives CASSSDWDSGYTF. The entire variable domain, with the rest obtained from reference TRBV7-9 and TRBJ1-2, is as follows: DTGVSQNPRHKITKRGQNVTFRCDPISEHNRLYWYRQTLGQGPEFLTYFQNEAQLEKSRLLSDRFSAERPKGSFSTLEIQRTEQGDSAMYLCASSSDWDSGYTFGSGTRLTVV.

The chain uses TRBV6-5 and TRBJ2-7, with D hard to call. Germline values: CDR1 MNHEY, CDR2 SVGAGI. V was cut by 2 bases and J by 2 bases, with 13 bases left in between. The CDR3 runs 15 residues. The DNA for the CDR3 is TGTGCCAGCAGTTACAGTGCCCAAGGACCCTACGAGCAGTACTTC. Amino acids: CASSYSAQGPYEQYF.

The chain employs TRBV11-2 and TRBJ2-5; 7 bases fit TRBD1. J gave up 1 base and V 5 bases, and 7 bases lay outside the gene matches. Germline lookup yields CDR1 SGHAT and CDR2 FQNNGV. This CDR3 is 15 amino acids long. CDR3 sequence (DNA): TGTGCCAGCAGCCCAGGGACAGTGGGCCAAGAGACCCAGTACTTC. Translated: CASSPGTVGQETQYF.

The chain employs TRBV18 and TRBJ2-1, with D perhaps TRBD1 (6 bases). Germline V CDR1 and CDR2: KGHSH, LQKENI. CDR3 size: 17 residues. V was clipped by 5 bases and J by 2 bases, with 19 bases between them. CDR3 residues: CASSESGTPITYNEQFF. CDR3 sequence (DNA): TGTGCCAGCTCAGAATCCGGGACACCTATAACCTACAATGAGCAGTTCTTC.

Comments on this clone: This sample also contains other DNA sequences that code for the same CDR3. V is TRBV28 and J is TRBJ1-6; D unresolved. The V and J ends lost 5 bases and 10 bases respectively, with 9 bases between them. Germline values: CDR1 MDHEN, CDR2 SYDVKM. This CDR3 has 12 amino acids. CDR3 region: CASSLKGSPLHF. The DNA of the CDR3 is TGTGCCAGCAGTCTAAAAGGGTCACCCCTCCACTTT.

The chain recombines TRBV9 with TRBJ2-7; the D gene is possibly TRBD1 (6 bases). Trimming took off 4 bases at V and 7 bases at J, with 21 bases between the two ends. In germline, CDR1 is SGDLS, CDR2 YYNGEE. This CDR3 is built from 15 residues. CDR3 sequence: CASSKAGQPGGEQYF. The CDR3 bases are TGTGCCAGCAGCAAAGCTGGACAGCCTGGCGGAGAGCAGTACTTC.

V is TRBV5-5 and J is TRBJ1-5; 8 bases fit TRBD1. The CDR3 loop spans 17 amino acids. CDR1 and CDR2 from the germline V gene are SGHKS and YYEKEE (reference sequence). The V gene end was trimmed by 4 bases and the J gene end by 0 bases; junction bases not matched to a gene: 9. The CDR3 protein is CASSRTGSIDSNQPQHF. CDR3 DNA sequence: TGTGCCAGCAGCCGGACAGGGAGTATCGATAGCAATCAGCCCCAGCATTTT.

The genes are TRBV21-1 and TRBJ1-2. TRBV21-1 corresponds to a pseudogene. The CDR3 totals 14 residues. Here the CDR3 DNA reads TGTGCCAGCAGCAGAGGAGATTTTATGCTGGGCTACACCTTC. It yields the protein CASSRGDFMLGYTF.

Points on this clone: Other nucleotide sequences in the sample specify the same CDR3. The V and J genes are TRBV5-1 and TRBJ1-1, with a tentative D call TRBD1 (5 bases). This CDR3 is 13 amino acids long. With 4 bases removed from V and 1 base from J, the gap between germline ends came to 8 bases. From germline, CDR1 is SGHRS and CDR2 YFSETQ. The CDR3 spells CASSLGANTEAFF. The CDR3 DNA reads TGCGCCAGCAGCCTAGGGGCGAACACTGAAGCTTTCTTT. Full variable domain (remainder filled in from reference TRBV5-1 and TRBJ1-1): KAGVTQTPRYLIKTRGQQVTLSCSPISGHRSVSWYQQTPGQGLQFLFEYFSETQRNKGNFPGRFSGRQFSNSRSEMNVSTLELGDSALYLCASSLGANTEAFFGQGTRLTVV.

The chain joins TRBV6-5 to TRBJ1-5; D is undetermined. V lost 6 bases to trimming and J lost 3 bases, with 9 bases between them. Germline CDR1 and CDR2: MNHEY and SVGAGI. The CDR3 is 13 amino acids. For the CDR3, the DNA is TGTGCCAGCAGCAACAGACCCAATCAGCCCCAGCATTTT. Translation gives CASSNRPNQPQHF.

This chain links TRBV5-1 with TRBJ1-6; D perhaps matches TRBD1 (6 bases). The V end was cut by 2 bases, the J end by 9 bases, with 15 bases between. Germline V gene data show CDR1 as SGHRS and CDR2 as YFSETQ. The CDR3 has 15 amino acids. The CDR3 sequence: CASSLERQEGSPLHF. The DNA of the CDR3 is TGCGCCAGCAGCTTAGAACGACAGGAGGGTTCACCCCTCCACTTT.

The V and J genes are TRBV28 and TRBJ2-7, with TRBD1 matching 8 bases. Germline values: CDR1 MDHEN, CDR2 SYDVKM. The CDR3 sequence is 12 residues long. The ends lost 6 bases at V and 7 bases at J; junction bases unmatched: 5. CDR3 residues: CASSGQGFEQYF. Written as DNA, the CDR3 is TGTGCCAGCAGCGGACAGGGTTTTGAGCAGTACTTC.

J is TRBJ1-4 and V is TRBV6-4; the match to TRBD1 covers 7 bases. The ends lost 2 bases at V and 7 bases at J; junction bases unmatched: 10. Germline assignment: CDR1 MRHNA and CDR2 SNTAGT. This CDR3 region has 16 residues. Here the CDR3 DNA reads TGTGCCAGCAGTGACCCCCTCACAGGGGATCTTGAAAAACTGTTTTTT. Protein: CASSDPLTGDLEKLFF.

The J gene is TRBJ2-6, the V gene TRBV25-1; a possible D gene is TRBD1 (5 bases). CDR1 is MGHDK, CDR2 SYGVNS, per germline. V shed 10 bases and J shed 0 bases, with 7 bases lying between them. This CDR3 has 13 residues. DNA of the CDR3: TGTGCCACCGACAGCTCTGGGGCCAACGTCCTGACTTTC. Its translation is CATDSSGANVLTF.

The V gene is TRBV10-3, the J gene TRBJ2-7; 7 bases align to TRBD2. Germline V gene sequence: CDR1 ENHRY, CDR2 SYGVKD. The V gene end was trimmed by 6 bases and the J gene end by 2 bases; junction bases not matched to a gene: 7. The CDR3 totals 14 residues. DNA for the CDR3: TGTGCCATCAGCACCGGGACTAACCCCTACGAGCAGTACTTC. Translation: CAISTGTNPYEQYF.

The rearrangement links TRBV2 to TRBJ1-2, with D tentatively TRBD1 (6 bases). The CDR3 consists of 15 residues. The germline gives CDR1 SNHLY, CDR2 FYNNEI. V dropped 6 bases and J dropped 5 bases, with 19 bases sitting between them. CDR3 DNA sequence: TGTGCCAGCAGGGGGGGGCCGGGGGATCCTTATGGCTACACCTTC. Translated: CASRGGPGDPYGYTF. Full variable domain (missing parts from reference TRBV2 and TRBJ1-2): EPEVTQTPSHQVTQMGQEVILRCVPISNHLYFYWYRQILGQKVEFLVSFYNNEISEKSEIFDDQFSVERPDGSNFTLKIRSTKLEDSAMYFCASRGGPGDPYGYTFGSGTRLTVV.

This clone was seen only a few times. The CDR3 sequence: CASRGRDGTYEQYF. The CDR3 nucleotides read TGTGCCAGCAGGGGCCGGGACGGGACGTACGAGCAGTACTTC. The chain employs TRBV27 and TRBJ2-7; either TRBD1 or TRBD2 may supply D (5 bases each). CDR1 is MNHEY and CDR2 is SMNVEV in the germline V gene (reference sequence). V was clipped by 6 bases and J by 4 bases, with 16 bases between them. This CDR3 is 14 amino acids long.

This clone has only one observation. The DNA for the CDR3 is TGTGCCAGCAGCCAAGGGGGTAGGCCCCCTTACGAGCAGTACTTC. Its protein is CASSQGGRPPYEQYF. The chain uses TRBV3-1 (or the pseudogene TRBV3-2) and TRBJ2-7; D is uncertain. V gave up 1 base and J gave up 4 bases, with 14 bases separating them. This CDR3 is 15 amino acids long. Germline V gene lookup returns CDR1 LGHDT and CDR2 YNNKEL (reference sequence).

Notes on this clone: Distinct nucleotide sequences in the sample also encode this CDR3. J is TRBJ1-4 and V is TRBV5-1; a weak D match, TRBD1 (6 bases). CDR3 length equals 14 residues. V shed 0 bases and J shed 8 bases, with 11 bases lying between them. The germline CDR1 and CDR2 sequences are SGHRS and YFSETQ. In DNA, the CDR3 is TGCGCCAGCAGCTTGGCAGGGGATAGGGAAAAACTGTTTTTT. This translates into CASSLAGDREKLFF.

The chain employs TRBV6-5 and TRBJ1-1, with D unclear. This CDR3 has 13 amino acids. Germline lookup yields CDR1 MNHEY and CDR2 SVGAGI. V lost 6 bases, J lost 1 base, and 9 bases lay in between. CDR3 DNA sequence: TGTGCCAGCAGCCTCTGGGAGAACACTGAAGCTTTCTTT. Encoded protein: CASSLWENTEAFF.

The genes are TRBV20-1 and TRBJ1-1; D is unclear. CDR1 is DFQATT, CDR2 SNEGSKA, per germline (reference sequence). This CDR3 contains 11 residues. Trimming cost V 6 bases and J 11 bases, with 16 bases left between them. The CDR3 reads CSARHGIRAFF. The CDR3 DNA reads TGCAGTGCGAGGCATGGAATTAGGGCTTTCTTT.

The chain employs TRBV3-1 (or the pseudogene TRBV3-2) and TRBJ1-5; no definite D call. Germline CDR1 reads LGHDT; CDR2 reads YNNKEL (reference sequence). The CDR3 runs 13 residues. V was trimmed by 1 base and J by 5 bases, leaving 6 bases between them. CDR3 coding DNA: TGTGCCAGCAGCCAAGTCCAAGATCAGCCCCAGCATTTT. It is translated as CASSQVQDQPQHF.

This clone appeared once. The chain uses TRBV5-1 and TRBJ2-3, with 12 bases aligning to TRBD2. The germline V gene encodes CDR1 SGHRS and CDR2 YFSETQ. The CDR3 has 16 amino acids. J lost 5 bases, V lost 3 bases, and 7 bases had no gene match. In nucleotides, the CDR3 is TGCGCCAGCAGCTCGTCACTAGCGGGGGGAGGAGATACGCAGTATTTT. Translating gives CASSSSLAGGGDTQYF.

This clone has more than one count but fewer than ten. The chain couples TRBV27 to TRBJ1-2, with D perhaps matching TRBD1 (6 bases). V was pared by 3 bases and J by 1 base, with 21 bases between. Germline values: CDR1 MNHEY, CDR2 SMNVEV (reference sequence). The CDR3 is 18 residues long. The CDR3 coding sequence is TGTGCCAGCAGTTTTGGCGGGGGCCGCCCTGCTCTTAACTATGGCTACACCTTC. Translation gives CASSFGGGRPALNYGYTF.

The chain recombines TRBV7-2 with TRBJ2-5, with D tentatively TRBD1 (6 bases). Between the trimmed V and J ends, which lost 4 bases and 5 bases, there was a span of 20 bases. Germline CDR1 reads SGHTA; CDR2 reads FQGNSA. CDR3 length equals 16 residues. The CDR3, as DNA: TGTGCCAGCAGCTCGGTGGGACACAGGGCGTACGAGACCCAGTACTTC. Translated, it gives CASSSVGHRAYETQYF.